What follows describes a single T cell receptor (beta chain). The antigen it binds to is not known. No much larger clone is present one base from it, and per-base qualities are unavailable. Library construction relied on 5' RACE. Sequencing was performed on an Illumina HiSeq 2500. A second PCR of 7 to 11 cycles was run with a J-beta primer mix and a sample-barcoded 5' primer. Each TCR beta cDNA molecule received a unique molecular identifier from a template-switch 5' adaptor carrying 12 random nucleotides. Each sample yielded at least 3 million CDR3-containing paired-end reads. The Mint cDNA synthesis kit, primed by a TRBC-specific oligonucleotide, was used to synthesize first-strand cDNA from all RNA. After uracil-DNA glycosylase treatment, a first 18-cycle PCR used universal primers M1SS and BC2_uni_R on all cDNA. On the study's bioinformatics: Normalization of each sample was performed by random selection of 1 million high-quality reads, each carrying a distinct molecular identifier. Reads with shared molecular identifiers were discarded instead of being binned into consensus sequences. CDR3 identification, clonotype clustering and error correction used MiTCR with a Q25 quality threshold and the strictest error-elimination algorithm. A nonparametric unseen species model with Euler transformation was used to estimate a lower bound on total TCR beta diversity. TCRdb passed the public sequencing reads through fastp at Q25 and MiXCR, retaining productive beta sequences. Rows are combined by CDR3 protein, so each entry shows the most common genes and DNA. These V and J calls originate from TCRdb's pipeline instead of the authors' own analysis. Present in this sample are over 600,000 distinct CDR3 sequences, around 21% of which were seen just once. 3.5% to 4% of the sample belongs to the ten largest clones.

The data were taken from a study of blood T cells in healthy people across ages (dated by TCRdb to between 2015 and 2017). The study in broad terms: Template switching captured roughly one uniquely barcoded TCR beta cDNA molecule per two T cells in model experiments. Two additional independent replicas of 1 million unique cDNA reads from the same blood draw were analyzed for two donors (one aged 18 to 30 and one aged 80 or older). Age-related changes in TCR beta repertoire diversity were measured in the study by deep sequencing normalized with unique cDNA molecular identifiers. The donors were divided into four age groups: young (average around 15 years), middle-aged (around 41), aged (approximately 62) and long-lived (roughly 82). Donors of different ages were randomly distributed across sequencing lanes to avoid experimental bias. Overall results and qualifications from the work: Bulk unsorted PBMC profiling prevented conclusive comparison of naive and antigen-experienced compartments. The CMV infection status of donors was not known, potentially confounding age-related changes in expanded clonotypes. There was a strong correlation between observed TCR beta diversity and the percentage of naive T cells measured by flow cytometry. Total diversity estimates from one million sequenced T cells were considered lower bounds and underestimates. The long-lived group showed more naive CD4+ T cells, fewer expanded clones and increased TCR diversity than the aged group, suggesting age selection. Observed TCR beta diversity per million T cells fell roughly linearly with age, and a significant reduction was already apparent by age about 36.

The donors were some 36 Caucasian individuals from Russia, aged roughly 6 to 100 years, who were systemically healthy. Each donor gave about 9.8 milliliters of peripheral blood, drawn into EDTA-treated Vacutainer tubes. Ficoll-Paque density-gradient centrifugation was used to isolate PBMCs, with at least 7 million obtained per sample. Trizol reagent was used to extract total RNA from the PBMCs, yielding at least 5.5 micrograms per sample. For every donor, flow cytometry on a PBMC aliquot measured the percentage of naive CD45RAhigh/CD27high T cells. The germline V gene yields SQVTM for CDR1 and ANQGSEA for CDR2. Measured from the cysteine to the phenylalanine, the CDR3 is 12 residues long. Only CDR3 DNA remains: 36 bases, in frame from the first base.

The chain uses TRBV29-1 and TRBJ2-5; the central 10 bases match TRBD2. The J call may be wrong; the DNA end is better matched by TRBJ2-1. This TCR derives from a man aged 65 to 79 in good health. Sequences were obtained from blood. The bases read TGCAGCGGGGGGACTAGCGTCGCTGAGCAGTTCTTC. The resulting protein is CSGGTSVAEQFF.